A selection of T cell receptor beta chains follows, all from one sample in a study of OX40 agonist ivuxolimab in advanced cancers. Generated by immunoSEQ multiplex PCR, the TCRdb table keeps only in-frame clones and is missing some. The repertoire includes fewer than 100,000 clones, around 90% of them detected once, and approximately 0.5% sits in the top ten. The starting material was CD4+ or CD8+ T cells sorted from blood, obtained in a trial of the OX40 agonist ivuxolimab. The source is an adult with an advanced solid tumor such as melanoma, head and neck, liver or kidney cancer. Each CDR3 is given with its conserved first and last residue. A D gene is named only where the DNA matches it firmly. Expanded clones are given a class, and other clones once, few, many or no size at all.

TRBD1	TRBV28	-	TRBJ1-2	CASITGTGVDGYTF	TGTGCCAGCATAACGGGGACAGGAGTGGATGGCTACACCTTC
-	TRBV9	many	TRBJ2-3	CASSVLQGSTSTDTQYF	TGTGCCAGCAGCGTACTACAGGGTTCAACTAGCACAGATACGCAGTATTTT
TRBD1	TRBV10-3	few	TRBJ1-5	CAIGGQDDQPQHF	TGTGCCATCGGGGGACAGGATGATCAGCCCCAGCATTTT
TRBD1	TRBV4-2	-	TRBJ1-2	CASSQIDRDNLYGYTF	TGTGCCAGCAGCCAGATTGACAGGGATAATCTCTATGGCTACACCTTC
-	TRBV10-3	-	TRBJ2-5	CAITAGQTETQYF	TGTGCCATCACCGCCGGGCAAACGGAGACCCAGTACTTC
TRBD1	TRBV4-3	-	TRBJ2-3	CASSQEGTGSDTQYF	TGCGCCAGCAGCCAAGAAGGGACAGGGTCAGATACGCAGTATTTT
-	TRBV19	-	TRBJ2-3	CASSIQGLSTDTQYF	TGTGCCAGTAGTATACAGGGGTTGAGCACAGATACGCAGTATTTT
TRBD1	TRBV28	-	TRBJ1-3	CASSPTGGGNTIYF	TGTGCCAGCAGCCCTACAGGGGGTGGAAACACCATATATTTT
TRBD1	TRBV7-8	-	TRBJ1-2	CASSLDRVDYGYTF	TGTGCCAGCAGCTTGGACAGGGTAGACTATGGCTACACCTTC
-	TRBV5-5	-	TRBJ1-3	CASSSSLYQGSGNTIYF	TGTGCCAGCAGCTCATCTCTCTACCAGGGCTCTGGAAACACCATATATTTT
TRBD1	TRBV18	-	TRBJ2-7	CASSPPDRSSYEQYF	TGTGCCAGCTCTCCTCCGGACAGGAGTTCCTACGAGCAGTACTTC
TRBD1	TRBV6-4	-	TRBJ2-1	CASSEYGTGINEQFF	TGTGCCAGCAGTGAATACGGGACAGGGATTAATGAGCAGTTCTTC
-	TRBV9	-	TRBJ2-5	CASSFYGGETQYF	TGTGCCAGCAGCTTTTATGGCGGAGAGACCCAGTACTTC
-	TRBV5-8	-	TRBJ2-5	CASRLDNQETQYF	TGTGCCAGCAGACTCGACAACCAAGAGACCCAGTACTTC
-	TRBV5-6	-	TRBJ2-5	CASRSWRGQGTQYF	TGTGCCAGCCGTTCGTGGAGGGGCCAGGGGACCCAGTACTTC
-	TRBV6-5	-	TRBJ1-5	CASSSGGGSNQPQHF	TGTGCCAGCAGTTCTGGGGGAGGAAGCAATCAGCCCCAGCATTTT
-	TRBV11-1	-	TRBJ2-5	CASSSRTERRTQYF	TGTGCCAGCAGCTCCCGAACGGAAAGGCGGACCCAGTACTTC
-	TRBV19	-	TRBJ1-3	CASSNTRGNTIYF	TGTGCCAGTAGTAATACCCGAGGAAACACCATATATTTT
-	TRBV6-5	-	TRBJ1-3	CASSFNPWKRNTIYF	TGTGCCAGCAGTTTTAACCCCTGGAAAAGAAACACCATATATTTT
TRBD2	TRBV6-6	-	TRBJ2-2	CASSSGTSISTGELFF	TGTGCCAGCAGCTCCGGGACTAGTATCAGCACCGGGGAGCTGTTTTTT
TRBD1	TRBV27	once	TRBJ2-5	CASRGTGEETQYF	TGTGCCAGCCGGGGGACAGGTGAAGAGACCCAGTACTTC
TRBD1	TRBV7-9	-	TRBJ1-5	CASSSTGGASPQHF	TGTGCCAGCAGCTCGACAGGGGGCGCGAGTCCCCAGCATTTT
TRBD1	TRBV10-1	-	TRBJ2-3	CASSTGGTDTQYF	TGCGCCAGCAGTACAGGGGGCACAGATACGCAGTATTTT
TRBD2	TRBV10-3	-	TRBJ2-1	CAISRTSGFGVDEQFF	TGTGCCATCAGCAGGACTAGTGGTTTCGGAGTCGATGAGCAGTTCTTC